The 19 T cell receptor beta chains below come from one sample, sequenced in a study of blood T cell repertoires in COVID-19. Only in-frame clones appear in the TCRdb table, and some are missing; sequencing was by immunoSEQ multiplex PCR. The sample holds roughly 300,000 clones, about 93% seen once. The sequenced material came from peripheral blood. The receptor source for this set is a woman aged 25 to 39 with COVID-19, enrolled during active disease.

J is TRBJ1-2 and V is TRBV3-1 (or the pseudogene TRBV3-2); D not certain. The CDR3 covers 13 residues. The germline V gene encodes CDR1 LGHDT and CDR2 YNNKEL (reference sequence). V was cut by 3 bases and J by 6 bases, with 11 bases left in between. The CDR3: CASSHGGTDGYTF. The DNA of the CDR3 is TGTGCCAGCAGCCACGGTGGTACGGATGGCTACACCTTC.

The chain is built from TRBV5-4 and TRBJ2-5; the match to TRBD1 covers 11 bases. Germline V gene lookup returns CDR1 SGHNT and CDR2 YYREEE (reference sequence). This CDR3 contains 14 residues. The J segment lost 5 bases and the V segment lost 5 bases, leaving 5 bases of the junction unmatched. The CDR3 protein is CASSPRDRGETQYF. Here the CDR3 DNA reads TGTGCCAGCAGTCCGCGGGACAGGGGGGAGACCCAGTACTTC.

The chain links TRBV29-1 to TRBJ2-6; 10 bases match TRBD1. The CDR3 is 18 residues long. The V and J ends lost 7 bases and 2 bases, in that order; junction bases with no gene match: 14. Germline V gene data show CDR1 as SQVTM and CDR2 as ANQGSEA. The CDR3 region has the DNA TGCAGCGCCTGGACAGGGGGGATTTCTTTGGCTGGGGCCAACGTCCTGACTTTC. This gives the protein CSAWTGGISLAGANVLTF.

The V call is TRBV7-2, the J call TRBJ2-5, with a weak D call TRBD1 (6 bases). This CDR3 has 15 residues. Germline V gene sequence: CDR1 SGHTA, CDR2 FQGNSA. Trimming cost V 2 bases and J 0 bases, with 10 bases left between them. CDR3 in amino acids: CASSLFDRNQETQYF. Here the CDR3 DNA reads TGTGCCAGCAGCTTATTCGACAGGAACCAAGAGACCCAGTACTTC.

This CDR3 is CASSISSGRPGEQFF. The CDR3, as DNA: TGTGCCAGTAGTATATCGAGCGGGAGGCCGGGAGAGCAGTTCTTC. The gene calls are TRBV19 and TRBJ2-1, with 9 bases aligning to TRBD2. V lost 2 bases to trimming and J lost 10 bases; unmatched junction nucleotides: 9. Per germline, CDR1 LNHDA and CDR2 SQIVND (reference sequence). The CDR3 spans 15 residues.

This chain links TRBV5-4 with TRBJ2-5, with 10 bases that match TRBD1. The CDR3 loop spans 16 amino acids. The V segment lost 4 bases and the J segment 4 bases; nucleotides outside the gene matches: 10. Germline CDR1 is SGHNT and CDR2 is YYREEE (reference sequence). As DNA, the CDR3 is TGTGCCAGCAGCCCGGGACAGGGGAGGTGGGGAGAGACCCAGTACTTC. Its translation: CASSPGQGRWGETQYF. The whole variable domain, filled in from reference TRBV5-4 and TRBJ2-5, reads ETGVTQSPTHLIKTRGQQVTLRCSSQSGHNTVSWYQQALGQGPQFIFQYYREEENGRGNFPPRFSGLQFPNYSSELNVNALELDDSALYLCASSPGQGRWGETQYFGPGTRLLVL.

CDR3 residues: CSVGGPSRTDTQYF. CDR3 sequence (DNA): TGCAGCGTGGGCGGACCATCTAGGACAGATACGCAGTATTTT. V is TRBV29-1 and J is TRBJ2-3, with D hard to call. Deletions cut 6 bases from V and 3 bases from J, with 16 bases between. The CDR3 has 14 residues. The V gene's germline CDR1 is SQVTM and CDR2 ANQGSEA.

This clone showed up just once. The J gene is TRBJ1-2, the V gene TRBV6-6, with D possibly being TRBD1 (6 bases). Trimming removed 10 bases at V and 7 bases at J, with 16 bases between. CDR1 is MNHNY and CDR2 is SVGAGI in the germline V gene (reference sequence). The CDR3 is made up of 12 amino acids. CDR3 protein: CATETQGTGYTF. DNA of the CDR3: TGTGCCACCGAGACCCAGGGGACTGGCTACACCTTC.

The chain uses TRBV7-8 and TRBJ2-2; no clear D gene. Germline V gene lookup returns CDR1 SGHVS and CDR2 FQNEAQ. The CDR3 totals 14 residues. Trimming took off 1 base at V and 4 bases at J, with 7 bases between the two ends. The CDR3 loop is CASSLGQRTGELFF. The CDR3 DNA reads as TGTGCCAGCAGCTTAGGCCAGCGCACCGGGGAGCTGTTTTTT.

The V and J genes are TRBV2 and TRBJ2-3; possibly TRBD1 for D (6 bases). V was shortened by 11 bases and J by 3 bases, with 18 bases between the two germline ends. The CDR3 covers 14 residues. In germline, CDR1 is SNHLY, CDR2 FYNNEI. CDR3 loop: CARAGVSNTDTQYF. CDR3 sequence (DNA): TGTGCCCGAGCAGGGGTCTCCAATACAGATACGCAGTATTTT.

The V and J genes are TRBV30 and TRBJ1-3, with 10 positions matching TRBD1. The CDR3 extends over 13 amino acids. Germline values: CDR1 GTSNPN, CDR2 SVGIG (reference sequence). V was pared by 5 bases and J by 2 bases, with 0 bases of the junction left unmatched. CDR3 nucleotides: TGTGCCTGGGGGACAGGGGCTGGAAACACCATATATTTT. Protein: CAWGTGAGNTIYF.

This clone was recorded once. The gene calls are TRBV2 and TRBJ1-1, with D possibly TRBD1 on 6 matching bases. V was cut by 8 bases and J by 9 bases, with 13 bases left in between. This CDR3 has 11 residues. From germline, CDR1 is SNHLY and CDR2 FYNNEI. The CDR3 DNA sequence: TGTGCCAGCTTAACAGGGCGGAAAGCTTTCTTT. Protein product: CASLTGRKAFF.

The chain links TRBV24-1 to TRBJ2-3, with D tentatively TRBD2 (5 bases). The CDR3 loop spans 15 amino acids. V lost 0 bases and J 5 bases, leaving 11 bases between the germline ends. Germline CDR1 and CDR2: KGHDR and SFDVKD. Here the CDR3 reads CATSDLRGRGDTQYF. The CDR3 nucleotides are TGTGCCACCAGTGATTTGAGAGGTCGGGGAGATACGCAGTATTTT.

CDR3 amino acids: CASSPIRGTENEKLFF. CDR3 DNA sequence: TGTGCCAGCTCACCTATCCGGGGGACAGAGAATGAAAAACTGTTTTTT. The chain uses TRBV18 and TRBJ1-4; 7 bases line up with TRBD1. Germline CDR1 and CDR2: KGHSH and LQKENI. The CDR3 covers 16 residues. The trim removed 3 bases at V and 5 bases at J, leaving 9 bases unmatched.

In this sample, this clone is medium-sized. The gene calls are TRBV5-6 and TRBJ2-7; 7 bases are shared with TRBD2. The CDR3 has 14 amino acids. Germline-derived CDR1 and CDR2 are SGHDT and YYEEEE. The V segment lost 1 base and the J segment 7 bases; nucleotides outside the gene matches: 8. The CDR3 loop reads CASSLLGRGREQYF. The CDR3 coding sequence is TGTGCCAGCAGCTTGCTAGGGAGGGGACGTGAGCAGTACTTC. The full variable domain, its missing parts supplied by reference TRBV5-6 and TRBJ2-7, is DAGVTQSPTHLIKTRGQQVTLRCSPKSGHDTVSWYQQALGQGPQFIFQYYEEEERQRGNFPDRFSGHQFPNYSSELNVNALLLGDSALYLCASSLLGRGREQYFGPGTRLTVT.

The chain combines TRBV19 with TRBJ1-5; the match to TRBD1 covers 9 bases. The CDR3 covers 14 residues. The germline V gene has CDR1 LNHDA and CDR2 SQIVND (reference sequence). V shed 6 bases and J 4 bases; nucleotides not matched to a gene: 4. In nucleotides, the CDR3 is TGTGCCAGTAGACCCGGGACAGGGAATCAGCCCCAGCATTTT. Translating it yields CASRPGTGNQPQHF.

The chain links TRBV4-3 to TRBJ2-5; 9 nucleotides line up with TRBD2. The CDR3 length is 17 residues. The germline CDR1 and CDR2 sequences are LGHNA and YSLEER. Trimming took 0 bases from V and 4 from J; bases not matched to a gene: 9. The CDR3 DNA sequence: TGCGCCAGCAGCCAAGATATAAGGCCACTAGCGGGAGAGACCCAGTACTTC. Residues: CASSQDIRPLAGETQYF.

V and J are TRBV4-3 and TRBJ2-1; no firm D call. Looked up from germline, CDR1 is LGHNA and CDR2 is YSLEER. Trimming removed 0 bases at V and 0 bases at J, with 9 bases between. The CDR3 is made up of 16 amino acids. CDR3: CASSQDPMSSYNEQFF. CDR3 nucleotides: TGCGCCAGCAGCCAAGATCCTATGAGCTCCTACAATGAGCAGTTCTTC.

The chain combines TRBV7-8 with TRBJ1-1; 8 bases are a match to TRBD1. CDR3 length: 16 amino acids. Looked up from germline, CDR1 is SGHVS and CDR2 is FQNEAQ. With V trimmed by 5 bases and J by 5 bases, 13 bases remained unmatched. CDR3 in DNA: TGTGCCAGCAGCGATTGGACAGGGTCGGTGTTGACTGAAGCTTTCTTT. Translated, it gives CASSDWTGSVLTEAFF.